This is a list of T cell receptor beta chains from one sample in a study of T cells in Graves' hyperthyroidism and ophthalmopathy. TCRdb reprocessed the multiplex PCR reads with MiXCR, giving one entry per CDR3 protein. The repertoire holds fewer than 550,000 distinct CDR3 sequences, with around 22% as singletons. Sequencing used blood. These receptors were obtained from a woman aged 25 to 39 with Graves' ophthalmopathy. Both conserved end residues are part of each CDR3. A D gene is named only where the DNA matches it firmly. Clone size is given for some rows only: seen once, a few or many times, or a class if the clone is expanded.

>-|TRBV28|many|TRBJ1-5
CASSLGTNSNQPQHF
TGTGCCAGCAGTTTAGGGACAAATAGCAATCAGCCCCAGCATTTT
>TRBD1|TRBV7-2|many|TRBJ1-1
CASSKLTGGVGGNTEAFF
TGTGCCAGCAGCAAACTGACAGGGGGAGTAGGAGGGAACACTGAAGCTTTCTTT
>-|TRBV14|many|TRBJ2-5
CASSQGSGWQETQYF
TGTGCCAGCAGCCAAGGCTCAGGGTGGCAAGAGACCCAGTACTTC
>-|TRBV11-2|many|TRBJ2-2
CASSLEAGTGELFF
TGTGCCAGCAGCTTAGAAGCAGGGACCGGGGAGCTGTTTTTT
>TRBD1|TRBV29-1|few|TRBJ1-2
CSVTQGASGYTF
TGCAGCGTGACCCAGGGGGCCAGTGGCTACACCTTC
>-|TRBV10-3|many|TRBJ1-3
CAISDSGNTIYF
TGTGCCATCAGTGATAGCGGAAACACCATATATTTT
>-|TRBV28|few|TRBJ2-7
CASSLDSFEQYF
TGTGCCAGCAGCTTAGACAGTTTCGAGCAGTACTTC
>-|TRBV20-1|many|TRBJ1-5
CSARAKFYSNQPQHF
TGCAGTGCTAGGGCAAAGTTCTATAGCAATCAGCCCCAGCATTTT
>-|TRBV20-1|few|TRBJ2-7
CSAPGSAPYEQYF
TGCAGTGCTCCGGGGTCTGCTCCCTACGAGCAGTACTTC
>TRBD1|TRBV29-1|-|TRBJ1-1
CSVLTGGSVTEAFF
TGCAGCGTCCTGACAGGGGGCTCTGTCACTGAAGCTTTCTTT
>-|TRBV5-1|many|TRBJ2-7
CASSLGGSRYEQYF
TGCGCCAGCAGCTTGGGGGGGTCGCGCTACGAGCAGTACTTC
>TRBD1|TRBV27|many|TRBJ1-5
CASGTASNQPQHF
TGTGCCAGCGGGACAGCTAGCAATCAGCCCCAGCATTTT
>-|TRBV30|many|TRBJ1-2
CAWSVRTYGYTF
TGTGCCTGGAGTGTCAGGACCTATGGCTACACCTTC
>-|TRBV28|-|TRBJ2-7
CASSLLGGGVYEQYF
TGTGCCAGCAGTTTACTTGGGGGTGGGGTATACGAGCAGTACTTC
>-|TRBV5-1|-|TRBJ1-2
CASSLEAGHYGYTF
TGCGCCAGCAGCTTGGAGGCAGGCCACTATGGCTACACCTTC
>-|TRBV30|many|TRBJ1-1
CAWSGGRSFGTEAFF
TGTGCCTGGAGTGGGGGGCGGTCGTTTGGCACTGAAGCTTTCTTT
>TRBD1|TRBV10-3|many|TRBJ1-2
CAITGTGSLGYTF
TGTGCCATCACCGGGACAGGGTCTTTAGGCTACACCTTC
>-|TRBV12-3/TRBV12-4|once|TRBJ2-5
CASSPDLLQETQYF
TGTGCCAGCAGTCCTGACTTGCTACAAGAGACCCAGTACTTC
>-|TRBV19|many|TRBJ1-5
CASAPGIDQPQHF
TGTGCCAGTGCTCCAGGGATTGATCAGCCCCAGCATTTT
>TRBD2|TRBV6-2/TRBV6-3|few|TRBJ2-2
CASSYPPWLAGGPGTGELFF
TGTGCCAGCAGTTACCCCCCTTGGCTAGCGGGAGGGCCGGGCACCGGGGAGCTGTTTTTT
>-|TRBV10-3|many|TRBJ1-3
CAITPAGSGNTIYF
TGTGCCATCACACCGGCGGGCTCTGGAAACACCATATATTTT
>-|TRBV28|many|TRBJ1-1
CASSSRGNTEAFF
TGTGCCAGCAGTTCCAGGGGGAACACTGAAGCTTTCTTT
>TRBD2|TRBV12-3/TRBV12-4|many|TRBJ2-3
CASTLRTSGGPPQYF
TGTGCCAGCACCTTAAGGACTAGCGGGGGCCCACCGCAGTATTTT
>-|TRBV28|few|TRBJ1-3
CASSLIRTGGNTIYF
TGTGCCAGCAGTTTGATTCGGACGGGGGGAAACACCATATATTTT
>TRBD2|TRBV6-5|many|TRBJ2-5
CASSFRRLAGQTQYF
TGTGCCAGCAGTTTCCGCCGACTAGCGGGGCAGACCCAGTACTTC
>-|TRBV27|many|TRBJ2-7
CASSLTVAYEQYF
TGTGCCAGCAGTTTGACAGTAGCCTACGAGCAGTACTTC
>TRBD1|TRBV6-5|-|TRBJ1-2
CASSYSGTVGYTF
TGTGCCAGCAGTTACTCGGGGACAGTTGGCTACACCTTC
>-|TRBV3-1|-|TRBJ2-3
CASSQGGDTQYF
TGTGCCAGCAGCCAAGGGGGAGATACGCAATATTTT
>-|TRBV25-1|few|TRBJ2-7
CASSENQPPEQYF
TGTGCCAGCAGTGAAAACCAGCCGCCCGAGCAGTACTTC
>-|TRBV11-2|-|TRBJ1-2
CASSLPWGGGANYGYTF
TGTGCCAGCAGCCTCCCTTGGGGGGGGGGAGCTAACTATGGCTACACCTTC
>-|TRBV6-1|many|TRBJ1-2
CASSEWGQGPNYGYTF
TGTGCCAGCAGTGAATGGGGCCAGGGCCCTAACTATGGCTACACCTTC
>-|TRBV6-5|many|TRBJ2-5
CASSTRPNTGEQTQYF
TGTGCCAGCAGTACCCGACCCAACACGGGCGAGCAGACCCAGTACTTC
>-|TRBV19|many|TRBJ1-2
CASSSTPSGIDGYTF
TGTGCCAGTAGCTCGACGCCCTCCGGCATTGATGGCTACACCTTC
>TRBD2|TRBV6-4|many|TRBJ2-1
CASSDSPSGGLYNEQFF
TGTGCCAGCAGTGACAGCCCTAGCGGGGGGTTATACAATGAGCAGTTCTTC
>-|TRBV24-1|-|TRBJ2-5
CATSDFGHQETQYF
TGTGCCACCAGTGATTTTGGCCATCAAGAGACCCAGTACTTC
>TRBD1|TRBV6-5|many|TRBJ1-2
CASSYGGAGGVSGYTF
TGTGCCAGCAGTTATGGAGGGGCAGGGGGCGTTTCGGGCTACACCTTC
>TRBD1|TRBV14|many|TRBJ2-7
CASRDRGFEQYF
TGTGCCAGCCGGGACAGGGGGTTCGAGCAGTACTTC
>TRBD1|TRBV12-3/TRBV12-4|many|TRBJ1-5
CASSQQGLDQPQHF
TGTGCCAGCAGTCAACAGGGGCTAGATCAGCCCCAGCATTTT
>TRBD1|TRBV10-3|many|TRBJ1-2
CAISEGQGRGYTF
TGTGCCATCAGTGAGGGACAGGGGCGAGGCTACACCTTC
>TRBD1|TRBV20-1|-|TRBJ1-2
CSATLGTAKANYGYTF
TGCAGTGCTACCCTTGGGACAGCCAAAGCTAACTATGGCTACACCTTC
>-|TRBV6-1|-|TRBJ1-1
CASSEVTEAFF
TGTGCCAGCAGTGAAGTAACTGAAGCTTTCTTT
>-|TRBV30|many|TRBJ1-5
CAWSPGGESQPQHF
TGTGCCTGGTCCCCCGGGGGAGAAAGCCAGCCCCAGCATTTT
>-|TRBV7-9|-|TRBJ1-2
CASEGTSLGGYTF
TGTGCCTCGGAGGGGACTTCTTTGGGAGGCTACACCTTC
>TRBD2|TRBV20-1|many|TRBJ2-7
CSARSPLLAGPVYEQYF
TGCAGTGCTAGATCCCCCCTACTAGCGGGGCCCGTCTACGAGCAGTACTTC
>TRBD1|TRBV29-1|many|TRBJ2-7
CSVRRTGYEQYF
TGCAGCGTAAGACGGACAGGCTACGAGCAGTACTTC